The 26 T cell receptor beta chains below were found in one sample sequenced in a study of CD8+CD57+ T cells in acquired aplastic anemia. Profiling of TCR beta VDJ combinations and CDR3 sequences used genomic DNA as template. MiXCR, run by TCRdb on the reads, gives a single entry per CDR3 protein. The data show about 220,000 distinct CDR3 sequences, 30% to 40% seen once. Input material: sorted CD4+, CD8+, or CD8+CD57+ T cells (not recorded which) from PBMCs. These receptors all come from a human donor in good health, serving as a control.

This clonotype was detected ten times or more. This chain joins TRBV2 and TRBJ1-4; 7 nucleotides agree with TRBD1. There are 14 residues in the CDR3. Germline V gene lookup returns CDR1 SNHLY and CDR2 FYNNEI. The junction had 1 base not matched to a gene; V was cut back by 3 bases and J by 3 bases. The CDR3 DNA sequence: TGTGCCAGCAGTGATGGGACAGCTAATGAAAAACTGTTTTTT. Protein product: CASSDGTANEKLFF. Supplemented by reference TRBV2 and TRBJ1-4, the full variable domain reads EPEVTQTPSHQVTQMGQEVILRCVPISNHLYFYWYRQILGQKVEFLVSFYNNEISEKSEIFDDQFSVERPDGSNFTLKIRSTKLEDSAMYFCASSDGTANEKLFFGSGTQLSVL.

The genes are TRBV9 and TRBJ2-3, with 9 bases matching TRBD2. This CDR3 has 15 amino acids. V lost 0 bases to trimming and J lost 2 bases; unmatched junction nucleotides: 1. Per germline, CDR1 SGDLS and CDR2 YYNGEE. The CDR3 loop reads CASSVGLADTDTQYF. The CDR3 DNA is TGTGCCAGCAGCGTAGGACTAGCGGACACAGATACGCAGTATTTT. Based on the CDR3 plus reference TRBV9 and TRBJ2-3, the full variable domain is DSGVTQTPKHLITATGQRVTLRCSPRSGDLSVYWYQQSLDQGLQFLIQYYNGEERAKGNILERFSAQQFPDLHSELNLSSLELGDSALYFCASSVGLADTDTQYFGPGTRLTVL.

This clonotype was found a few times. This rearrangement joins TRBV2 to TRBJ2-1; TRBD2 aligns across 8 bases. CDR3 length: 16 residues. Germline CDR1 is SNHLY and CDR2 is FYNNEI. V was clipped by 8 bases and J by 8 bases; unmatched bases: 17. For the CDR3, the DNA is TGTGCCAGCGCCTCCCCCCGCGCTAGCGGGCTCCATGAGCAGTTCTTC. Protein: CASASPRASGLHEQFF.

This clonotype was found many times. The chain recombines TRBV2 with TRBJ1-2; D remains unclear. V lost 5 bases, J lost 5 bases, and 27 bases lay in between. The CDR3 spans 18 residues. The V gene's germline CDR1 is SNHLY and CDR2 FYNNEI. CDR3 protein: CASSTPQESERASYGYTF. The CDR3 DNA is TGTGCCAGCAGTACGCCACAAGAATCAGAGAGGGCATCGTATGGCTACACCTTC.

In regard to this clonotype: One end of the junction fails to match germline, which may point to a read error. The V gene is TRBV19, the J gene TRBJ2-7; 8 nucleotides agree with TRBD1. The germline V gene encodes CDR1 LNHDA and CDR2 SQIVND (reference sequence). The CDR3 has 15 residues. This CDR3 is CASSIGQGGSYEQYF. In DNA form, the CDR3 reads TGCGCCAGTAGCATCGGACAGGGTGGGTCCTACGAGCAGTACTTC.

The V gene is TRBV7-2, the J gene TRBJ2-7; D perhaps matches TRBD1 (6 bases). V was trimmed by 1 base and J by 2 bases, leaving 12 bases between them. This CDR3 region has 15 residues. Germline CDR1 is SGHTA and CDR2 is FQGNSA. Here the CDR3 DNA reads TGTGCCAGCAGCTTAGGCCGGACAGCTACCTACGAGCAGTACTTC. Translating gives CASSLGRTATYEQYF.

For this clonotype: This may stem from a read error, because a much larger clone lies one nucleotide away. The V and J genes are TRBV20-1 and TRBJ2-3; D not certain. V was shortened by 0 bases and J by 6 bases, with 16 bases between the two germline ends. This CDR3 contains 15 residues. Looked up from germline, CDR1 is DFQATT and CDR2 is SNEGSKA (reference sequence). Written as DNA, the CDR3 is TGCAGTGCTAGAGATGGAATCCTGGTTTGGGATACGCAGTATTTT. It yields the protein CSARDGILVWDTQYF.

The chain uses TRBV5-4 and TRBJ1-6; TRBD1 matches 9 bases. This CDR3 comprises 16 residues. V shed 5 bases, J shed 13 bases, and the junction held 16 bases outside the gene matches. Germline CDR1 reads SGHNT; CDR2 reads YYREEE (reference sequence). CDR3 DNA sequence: TGTGCCAGCAGTCCCCGCGGGGGGACAGGGATTCCTCCCCTCCACTTT. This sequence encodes CASSPRGGTGIPPLHF.

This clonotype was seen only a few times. This chain's CDR3 is CASSLNIAPPDTQYF. The CDR3 DNA reads as TGCGCCAGCAGCTTGAATATAGCGCCCCCAGATACGCAGTATTTT. This rearrangement joins TRBV5-1 to TRBJ2-3, with D tentatively TRBD2 (5 bases). CDR3 length: 15 residues. Deletions cut 1 base from V and 4 bases from J, with 13 bases between. Germline V gene data show CDR1 as SGHRS and CDR2 as YFSETQ.

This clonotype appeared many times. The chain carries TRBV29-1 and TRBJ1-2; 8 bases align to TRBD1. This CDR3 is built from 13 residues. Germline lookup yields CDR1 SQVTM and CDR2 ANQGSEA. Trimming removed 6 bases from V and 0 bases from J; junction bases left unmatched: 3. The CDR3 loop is CSVDRGPNYGYTF. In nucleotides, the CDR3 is TGCAGCGTCGACAGGGGTCCTAACTATGGCTACACCTTC.

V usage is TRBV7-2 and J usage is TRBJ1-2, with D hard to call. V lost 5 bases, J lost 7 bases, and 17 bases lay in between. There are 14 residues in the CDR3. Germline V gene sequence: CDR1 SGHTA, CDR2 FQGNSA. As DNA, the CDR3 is TGTGCCAGCAGCCGGGCGGGCAGCATCTGTGGCTACACCTTC. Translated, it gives CASSRAGSICGYTF.

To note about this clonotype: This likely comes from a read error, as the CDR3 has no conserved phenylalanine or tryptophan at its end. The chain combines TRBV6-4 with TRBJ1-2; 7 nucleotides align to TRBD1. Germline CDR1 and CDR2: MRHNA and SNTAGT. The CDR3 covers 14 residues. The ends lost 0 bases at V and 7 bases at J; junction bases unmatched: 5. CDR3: CASSDSFQGGGYTS. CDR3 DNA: TGTGCCAGCAGTGACTCTTTCCAGGGGGGTGGCTACACCTCC.

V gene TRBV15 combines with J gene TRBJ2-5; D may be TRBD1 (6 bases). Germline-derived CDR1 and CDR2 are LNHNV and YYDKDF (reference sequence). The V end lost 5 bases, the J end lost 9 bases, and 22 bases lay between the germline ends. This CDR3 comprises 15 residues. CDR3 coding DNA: TGTGCCACCAGCGTTTACGGGACAAACAGGCAGGCCCAGTACTTC. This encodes CATSVYGTNRQAQYF.

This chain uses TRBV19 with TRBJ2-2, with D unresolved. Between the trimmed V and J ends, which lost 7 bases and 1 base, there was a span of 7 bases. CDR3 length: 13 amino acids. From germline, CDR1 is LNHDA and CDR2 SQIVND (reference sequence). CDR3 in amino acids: CASTLQNTGELFF. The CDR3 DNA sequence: TGTGCCAGTACTTTACAGAACACCGGGGAGCTGTTTTTT.

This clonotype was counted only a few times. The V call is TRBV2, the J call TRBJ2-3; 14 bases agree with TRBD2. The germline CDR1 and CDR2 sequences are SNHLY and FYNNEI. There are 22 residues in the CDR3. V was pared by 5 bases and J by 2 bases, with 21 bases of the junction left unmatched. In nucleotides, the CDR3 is TGTGCCAGCAGTTCCCCAAGGTTGACTAGCGGGGGGGCTTTTGTTCCCACAGATACGCAGTATTTT. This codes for CASSSPRLTSGGAFVPTDTQYF.

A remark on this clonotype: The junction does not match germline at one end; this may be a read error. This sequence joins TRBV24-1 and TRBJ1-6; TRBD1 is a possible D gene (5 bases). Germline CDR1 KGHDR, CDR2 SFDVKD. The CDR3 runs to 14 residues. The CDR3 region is CASSYWGNNSPLHF. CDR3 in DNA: TGTGCCAGCAGTTACTGGGGGAATAATTCACCCCTCCACTTT.

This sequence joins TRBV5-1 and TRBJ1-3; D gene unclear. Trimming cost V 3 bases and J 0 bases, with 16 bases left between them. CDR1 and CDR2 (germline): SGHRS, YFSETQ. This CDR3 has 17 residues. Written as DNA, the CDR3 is TGCGCCAGCAGCTCAGGATTTCCTACAGACTCTGGAAACACCATATATTTT. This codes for CASSSGFPTDSGNTIYF.

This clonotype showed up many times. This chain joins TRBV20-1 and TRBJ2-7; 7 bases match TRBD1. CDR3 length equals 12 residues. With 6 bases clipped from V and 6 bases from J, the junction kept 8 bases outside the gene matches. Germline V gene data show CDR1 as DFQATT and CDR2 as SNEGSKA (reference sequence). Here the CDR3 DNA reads TGCAGTGCGGCCGGACAGGTGGGCGAGCAGTACTTC. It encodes CSAAGQVGEQYF.

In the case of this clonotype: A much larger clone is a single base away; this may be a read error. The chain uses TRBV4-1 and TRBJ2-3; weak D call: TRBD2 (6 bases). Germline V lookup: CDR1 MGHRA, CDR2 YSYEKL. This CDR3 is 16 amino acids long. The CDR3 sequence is CASSPGTRTSTDTQCF. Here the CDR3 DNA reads TGCGCCAGCAGCCCGGGAACTAGAACTAGCACAGATACGCAGTGTTTT.

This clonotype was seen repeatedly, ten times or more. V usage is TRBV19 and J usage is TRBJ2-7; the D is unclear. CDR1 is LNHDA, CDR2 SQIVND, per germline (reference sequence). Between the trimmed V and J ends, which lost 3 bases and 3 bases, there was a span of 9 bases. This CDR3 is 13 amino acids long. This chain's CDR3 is CASSIQSHYEQYF. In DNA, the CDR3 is TGTGCCAGTAGTATCCAAAGTCACTACGAGCAGTACTTC.

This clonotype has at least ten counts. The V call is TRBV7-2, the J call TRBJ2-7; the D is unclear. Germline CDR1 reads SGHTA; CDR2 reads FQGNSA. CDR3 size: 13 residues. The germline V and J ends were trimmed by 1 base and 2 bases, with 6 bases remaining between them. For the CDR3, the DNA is TGTGCCAGCAGCTTAGAGCCAGCCTACGAGCAGTACTTC. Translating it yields CASSLEPAYEQYF.

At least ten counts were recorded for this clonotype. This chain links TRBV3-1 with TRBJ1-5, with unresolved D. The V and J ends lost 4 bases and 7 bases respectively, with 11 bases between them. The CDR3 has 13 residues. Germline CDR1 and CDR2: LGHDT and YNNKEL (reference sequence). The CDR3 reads CASSRTVRQPQHF. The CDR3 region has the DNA TGTGCCAGCAGCCGTACCGTAAGGCAGCCCCAGCATTTT.

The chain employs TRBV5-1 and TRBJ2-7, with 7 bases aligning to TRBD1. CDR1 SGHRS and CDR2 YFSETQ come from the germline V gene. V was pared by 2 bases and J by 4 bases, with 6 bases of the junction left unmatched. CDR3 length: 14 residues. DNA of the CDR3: TGCGCCAGCAGCTTCGGGACAGTCGCGTACGAGCAGTACTTC. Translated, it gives CASSFGTVAYEQYF.

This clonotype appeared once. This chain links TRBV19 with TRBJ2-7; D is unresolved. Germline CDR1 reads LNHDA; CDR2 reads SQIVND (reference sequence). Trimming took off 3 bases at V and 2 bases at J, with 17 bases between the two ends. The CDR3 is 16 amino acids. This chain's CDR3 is CASSMRLGWDPYEQYF. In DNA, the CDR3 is TGTGCCAGTAGTATGAGGTTGGGGTGGGATCCCTACGAGCAGTACTTC.

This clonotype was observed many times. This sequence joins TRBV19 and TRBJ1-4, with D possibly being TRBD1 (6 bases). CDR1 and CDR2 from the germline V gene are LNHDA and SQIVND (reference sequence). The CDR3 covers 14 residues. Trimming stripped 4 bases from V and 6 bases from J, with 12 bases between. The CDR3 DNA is TGTGCCAGTAGTAGACAGGTGGGGCATGAAAAACTGTTTTTT. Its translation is CASSRQVGHEKLFF.

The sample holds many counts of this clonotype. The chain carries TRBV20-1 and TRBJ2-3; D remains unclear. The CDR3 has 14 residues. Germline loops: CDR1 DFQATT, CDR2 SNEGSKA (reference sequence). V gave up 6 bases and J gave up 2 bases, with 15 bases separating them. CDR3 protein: CSAEQLGFTDTQYF. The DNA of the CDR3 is TGCAGTGCCGAACAACTCGGATTCACAGATACGCAGTATTTT.